Described below is a single T cell receptor (beta chain) sequence and its context. Its antigen remains unknown. This record belongs to a study of cytomegalovirus exposure and HLA in healthy donors. Study-wide points: Rare sequences made up most TCRs, while some public TCRs were found in many donors. In vitro testing confirmed a few CMV-associated chains as specific for CMV antigens. In a later analysis, a genetic analysis reported fewer productive-TCR N-insertions in an Asian-associated ancestry cluster than the cohort average. The HLA-A and HLA-B alleles of most subjects were reportedly predicted accurately from TCR beta sequences.

The PCR contained 60 Vbeta and 13 Jbeta primers. Assay used: immunoSEQ multiplex PCR; TCRdb lists only in-frame clones, some missing. The sample data list tens of thousands of clones. Per germline, CDR1 SQVTM and CDR2 ANQGSEA. Losses at the gene ends were 4 bases for V and 6 bases for J; bases not matched to a gene: 2. The CDR3 has 12 residues. Sequencing used PBMCs. The V call is TRBV29-1, the J call TRBJ1-2; the match to TRBD1 covers 10 bases. This sequence was found in a male donor in good health and CMV-seropositive. This chain's CDR3 is CSVGGTGDGYTF. The CDR3 nucleotides are TGCAGCGTTGGTGGGACAGGGGATGGCTACACCTTC.